This T cell receptor (beta chain) was sequenced during a study of blood T cell repertoires in COVID-19. Study-level background: The samples span acute and convalescent COVID-19 from the United States, Italy and Spain.

Assay: immunoSEQ multiplex PCR; the TCRdb copy retains only in-frame clones and omits some. Of over 100,000 clones in the sample, 87% are singletons; the top ten hold 2% to 3%. Germline V gene lookup returns CDR1 ENHRY and CDR2 SYGVKD. This CDR3 contains 11 residues. V lost 9 bases and J 3 bases, leaving 8 bases between the germline ends. This receptor was taken from a man aged 45-65 years with active COVID-19. Sequenced sample: peripheral blood. The chain links TRBV10-3 to TRBJ1-1; D is ambiguous. CDR3 sequence reads: CAIRVDTEAFF. The CDR3 DNA follows: TGTGCCATACGGGTGGACACTGAAGCTTTCTTT.